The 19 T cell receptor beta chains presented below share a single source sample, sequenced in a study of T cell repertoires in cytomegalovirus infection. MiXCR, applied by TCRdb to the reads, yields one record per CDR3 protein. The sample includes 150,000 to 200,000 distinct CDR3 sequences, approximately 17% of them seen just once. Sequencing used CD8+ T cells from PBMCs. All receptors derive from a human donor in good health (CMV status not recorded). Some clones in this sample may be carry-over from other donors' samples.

CDR3 nucleotides: TGTGCCAGCAGCTCAACCCGGGACAGGAGCTCCTACGAGCAGTACTTC. The encoded protein is CASSSTRDRSSYEQYF. This chain joins TRBV5-4 and TRBJ2-7; the match to TRBD1 covers 8 bases. CDR3 length equals 16 residues. The germline CDR1 and CDR2 sequences are SGHNT and YYREEE (reference sequence). Unmatched junction bases numbered 8, after V lost 3 bases and J lost 0 bases.

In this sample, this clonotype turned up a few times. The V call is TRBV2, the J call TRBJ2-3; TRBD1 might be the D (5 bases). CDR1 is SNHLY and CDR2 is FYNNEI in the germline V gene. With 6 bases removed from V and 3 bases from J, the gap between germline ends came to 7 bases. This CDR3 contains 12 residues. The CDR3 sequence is CASRRTTDTQYF. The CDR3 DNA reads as TGTGCCAGCAGGAGGACAACAGATACGCAGTATTTT.

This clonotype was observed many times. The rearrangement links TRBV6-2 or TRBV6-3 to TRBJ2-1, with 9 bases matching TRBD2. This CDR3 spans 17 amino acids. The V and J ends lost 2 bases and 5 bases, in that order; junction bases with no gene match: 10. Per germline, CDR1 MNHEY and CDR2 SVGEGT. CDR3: CASSYPQKSGGHNEQFF. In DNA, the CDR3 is TGTGCCAGCAGTTACCCCCAGAAGAGCGGGGGGCACAATGAGCAGTTCTTC.

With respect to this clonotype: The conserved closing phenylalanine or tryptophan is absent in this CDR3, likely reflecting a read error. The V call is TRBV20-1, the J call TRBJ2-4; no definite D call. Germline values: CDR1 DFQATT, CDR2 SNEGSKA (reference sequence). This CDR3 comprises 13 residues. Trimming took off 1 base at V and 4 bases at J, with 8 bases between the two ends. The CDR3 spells CSARVIGKNIQYL. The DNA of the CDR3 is TGCAGTGCTAGAGTTATCGGGAAAAACATTCAGTACCTC.

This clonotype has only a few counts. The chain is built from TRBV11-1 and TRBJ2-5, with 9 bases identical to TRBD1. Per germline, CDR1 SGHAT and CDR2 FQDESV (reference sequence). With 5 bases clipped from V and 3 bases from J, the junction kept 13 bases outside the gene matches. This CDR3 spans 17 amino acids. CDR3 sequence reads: CASSTAATGGKEETQYF. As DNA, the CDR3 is TGTGCCAGCAGCACAGCTGCGACAGGGGGGAAGGAAGAGACCCAGTACTTC.

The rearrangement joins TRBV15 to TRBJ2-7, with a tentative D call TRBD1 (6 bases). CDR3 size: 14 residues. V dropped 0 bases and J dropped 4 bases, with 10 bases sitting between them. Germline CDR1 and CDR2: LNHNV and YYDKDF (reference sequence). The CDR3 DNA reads TGTGCCACCAGCAGAGATCCTAGGGGGTACGAGCAGTACTTC. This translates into CATSRDPRGYEQYF.

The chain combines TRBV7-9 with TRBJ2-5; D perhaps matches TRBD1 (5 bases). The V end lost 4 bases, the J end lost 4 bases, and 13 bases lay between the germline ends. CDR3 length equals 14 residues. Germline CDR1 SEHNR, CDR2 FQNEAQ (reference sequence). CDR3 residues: CASSSPGWGETQYF. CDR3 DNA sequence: TGTGCCAGCAGCTCTCCAGGGTGGGGAGAGACCCAGTACTTC. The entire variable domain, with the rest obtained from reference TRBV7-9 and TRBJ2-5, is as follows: DTGVSQNPRHKITKRGQNVTFRCDPISEHNRLYWYRQTLGQGPEFLTYFQNEAQLEKSRLLSDRFSAERPKGSFSTLEIQRTEQGDSAMYLCASSSPGWGETQYFGPGTRLLVL.

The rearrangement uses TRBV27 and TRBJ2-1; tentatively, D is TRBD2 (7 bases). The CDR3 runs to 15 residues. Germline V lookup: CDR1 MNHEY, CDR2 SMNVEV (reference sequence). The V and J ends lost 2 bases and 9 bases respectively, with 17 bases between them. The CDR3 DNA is TGTGCCAGCAGTTTAGGGTGGGGGGGCGATTTTGAGCAGTTCTTC. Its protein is CASSLGWGGDFEQFF.

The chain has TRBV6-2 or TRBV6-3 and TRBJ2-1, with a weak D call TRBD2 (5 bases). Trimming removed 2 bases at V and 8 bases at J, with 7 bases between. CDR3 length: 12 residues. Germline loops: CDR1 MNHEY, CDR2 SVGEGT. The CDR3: CASSYVGDEQFF. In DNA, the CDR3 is TGTGCCAGCAGTTACGTCGGGGATGAGCAGTTCTTC.

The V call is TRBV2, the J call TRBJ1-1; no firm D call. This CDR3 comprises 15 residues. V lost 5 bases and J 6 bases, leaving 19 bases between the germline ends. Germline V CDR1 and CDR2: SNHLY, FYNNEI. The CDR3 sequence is CASSRDEDNLSEAFF. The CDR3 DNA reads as TGTGCCAGCAGTCGTGACGAAGACAATTTATCTGAAGCTTTCTTT.

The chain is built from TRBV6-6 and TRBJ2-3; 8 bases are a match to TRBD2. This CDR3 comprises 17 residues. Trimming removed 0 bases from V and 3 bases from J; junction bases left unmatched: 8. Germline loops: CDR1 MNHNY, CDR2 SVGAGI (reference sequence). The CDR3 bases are TGTGCCAGCAGTTACTCGACTTTTACTAGCGGTACAGATACGCAGTATTTT. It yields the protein CASSYSTFTSGTDTQYF.

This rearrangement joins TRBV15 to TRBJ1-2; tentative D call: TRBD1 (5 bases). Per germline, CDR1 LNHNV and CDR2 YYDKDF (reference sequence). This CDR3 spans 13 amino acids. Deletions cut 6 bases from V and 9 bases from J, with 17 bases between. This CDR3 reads CATRNAGRESYTF. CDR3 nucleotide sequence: TGTGCCACCAGAAATGCAGGGAGAGAGAGCTACACCTTC.

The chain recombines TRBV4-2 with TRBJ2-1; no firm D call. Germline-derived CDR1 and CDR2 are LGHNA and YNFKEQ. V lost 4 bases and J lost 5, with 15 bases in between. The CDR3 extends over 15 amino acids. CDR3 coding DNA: TGTGCCAGCAGCCTCGCCCACAAAGAGAACAATGAGCAGTTCTTC. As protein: CASSLAHKENNEQFF.

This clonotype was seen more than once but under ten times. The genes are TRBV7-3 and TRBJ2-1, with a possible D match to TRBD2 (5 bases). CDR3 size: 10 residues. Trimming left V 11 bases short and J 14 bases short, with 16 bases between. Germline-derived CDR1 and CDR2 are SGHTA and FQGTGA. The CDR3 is CALRGVSEFF. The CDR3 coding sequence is TGTGCCCTTCGGGGTGTGTCTGAGTTCTTC.

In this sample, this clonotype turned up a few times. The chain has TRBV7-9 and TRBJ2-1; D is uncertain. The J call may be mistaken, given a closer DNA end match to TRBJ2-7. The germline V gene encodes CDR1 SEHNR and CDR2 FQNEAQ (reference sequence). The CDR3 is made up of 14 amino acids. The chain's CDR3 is CASSLALGSDEQYF. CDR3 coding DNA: TGTGCCAGCAGCTTAGCGCTTGGTTCGGATGAGCAGTACTTC.

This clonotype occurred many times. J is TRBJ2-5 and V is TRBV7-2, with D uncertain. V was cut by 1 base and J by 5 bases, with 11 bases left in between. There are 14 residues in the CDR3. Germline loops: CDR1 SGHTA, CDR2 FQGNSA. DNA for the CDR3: TGTGCCAGCAGCTTAGGGGCAATACTGGAGACCCAGTACTTC. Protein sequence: CASSLGAILETQYF.

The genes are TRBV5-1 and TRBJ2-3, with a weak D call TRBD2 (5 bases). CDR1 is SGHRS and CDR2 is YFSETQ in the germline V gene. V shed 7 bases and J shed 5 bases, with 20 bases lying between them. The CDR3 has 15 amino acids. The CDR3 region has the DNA TGCGCCAGCGGACCCGGACTGGGGAGAGAAGATACGCAGTATTTT. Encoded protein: CASGPGLGREDTQYF.

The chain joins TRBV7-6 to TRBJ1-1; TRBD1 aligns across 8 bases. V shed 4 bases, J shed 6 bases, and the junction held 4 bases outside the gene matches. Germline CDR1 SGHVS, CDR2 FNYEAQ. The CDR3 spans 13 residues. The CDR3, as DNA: TGTGCCAGCAGCTGGACAGGGTCGGCTGAAGCTTTCTTT. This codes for CASSWTGSAEAFF.

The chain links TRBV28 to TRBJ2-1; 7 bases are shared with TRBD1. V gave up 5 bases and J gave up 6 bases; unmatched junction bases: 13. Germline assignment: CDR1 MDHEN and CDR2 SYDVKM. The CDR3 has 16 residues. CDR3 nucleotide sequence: TGTGCCAGCAGTCCCCCCGACAGGGAATATCTCAATGAGCAGTTCTTC. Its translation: CASSPPDREYLNEQFF.